There are many counts of the clone carrying this T cell receptor beta chain. The antigen is undetermined. The data were taken from a study of T cells in Graves' hyperthyroidism and ophthalmopathy. Trimming stripped 10 bases from V and 0 bases from J, with 12 bases between. CDR1 is MNHNS and CDR2 is SASEGT in the germline V gene. This CDR3 contains 13 residues. Amplification targeted TCR beta CDR3 regions from RNA transcripts. The TCR CDR3 was amplified in a first-round RT-PCR using the HTBI primer set. TCRdb reprocessed the multiplex PCR reads via MiXCR and lists one record per CDR3 protein. This table has some 320,000 distinct CDR3 sequences, approximately 15% appearing once. Study-level points and caveats: Among thyroid clonotypes expanded above 0.001, most also appeared in blood.

PBMCs stemmed from around 10 ml fresh peripheral blood. Sequencing was done on a sample of blood. The clonotype originates from a woman in her thirties or forties with Graves' ophthalmopathy. The chain is built from TRBV6-1 and TRBJ1-1; D possibly corresponds to TRBD1 (5 bases). This CDR3 is CATDQGLNTEAFF. The CDR3 bases are TGTGCCACCGACCAGGGCCTGAACACTGAAGCTTTCTTT.